Below are 24 T cell receptor beta chains sequenced from a single sample in a study of T-cell reconstitution after alpha-beta-depleted transplantation in children. Library preparation (for TCRbeta) was performed with unique molecular identifiers. TCRdb reanalysed the PCR reads using MiXCR and keeps one entry per CDR3 protein. Of 640,000 or so distinct CDR3 sequences in the sample, around a sixth were seen once. Specimen: PBMCs from the stem cell graft donor, collected from the stem cell graft. These receptors were collected from a human donor who donated a stem cell graft to a child with acute myeloid leukemia.

The chain has TRBV20-1 and TRBJ1-1; D ambiguous. Trimming removed 7 bases from V and 8 bases from J, with 14 bases in between. The germline CDR1 and CDR2 sequences are DFQATT and SNEGSKA (reference sequence). This CDR3 comprises 11 residues. The CDR3 protein is CSVLDGLEAFF. The CDR3 DNA reads TGCAGTGTACTGGACGGCCTAGAAGCTTTCTTT.

This chain connects TRBV10-3 to TRBJ2-2; possible D gene TRBD1, 6 bases. Germline V gene sequence: CDR1 ENHRY, CDR2 SYGVKD. The CDR3 loop spans 15 amino acids. The V end was cut by 6 bases, the J end by 6 bases, with 17 bases between. CDR3 residues: CAISGQAGDAGELFF. CDR3 bases: TGTGCCATCAGCGGTCAGGCAGGGGATGCCGGGGAGCTGTTTTTT.

The CDR3 DNA reads TGTGCCAGCACTAGGTCGTTCCTTAACTATGGCTACACCTTC. Translating it yields CASTRSFLNYGYTF. V is TRBV2 and J is TRBJ1-2; D is ambiguous. Trimming stripped 7 bases from V and 1 base from J, with 13 bases between. Per the germline V gene, CDR1 is SNHLY and CDR2 is FYNNEI. The CDR3 sequence is 14 residues long.

The table lists this clonotype with a few counts. The V call is TRBV4-3, the J call TRBJ2-2; D is ambiguous. Looked up from germline, CDR1 is LGHNA and CDR2 is YSLEER. V shed 0 bases and J shed 7 bases, with 12 bases lying between them. This CDR3 has 15 residues. CDR3 amino acids: CASSQDRRGGGELFF. Here the CDR3 DNA reads TGCGCCAGCAGCCAAGACAGGAGAGGTGGCGGGGAGCTGTTTTTT.

The chain recombines TRBV20-1 with TRBJ1-1; D uncertain. V was shortened by 7 bases and J by 3 bases, with 9 bases between the two germline ends. Germline V gene sequence: CDR1 DFQATT, CDR2 SNEGSKA (reference sequence). The CDR3 is 11 residues long. The CDR3 sequence: CSVTDYTEAFF. CDR3 sequence (DNA): TGCAGTGTCACCGATTACACTGAAGCTTTCTTT.

This clonotype came up a few times. Here the CDR3 reads CASSQGGQGDEQYV. The CDR3 bases are TGTGCCAGCAGCCAAGGAGGACAGGGGGACGAGCAGTACGTC. The chain combines TRBV4-2 with TRBJ2-7; 10 bases align to TRBD1. CDR1 and CDR2 (germline): LGHNA, YNFKEQ. The CDR3 totals 14 residues. V lost 1 base and J lost 5; bases outside the gene matches: 2.

This clonotype was recorded once. A read error may explain this, as a much larger clone is one base away. The rearrangement uses TRBV11-3 and TRBJ2-1; no firm D call. Trimming removed 8 bases at V and 0 bases at J, with 8 bases between. In germline, CDR1 is SGHNT, CDR2 YENEEA. CDR3 length: 13 amino acids. CDR3 in DNA: TGTGCCAGCCGGGCGGCCTCCTACAATGAGCAGTTCTTC. Protein sequence: CASRAASYNEQFF.

This clonotype was detected only a few times. The genes are TRBV20-1 and TRBJ1-3; D perhaps matches TRBD1 (5 bases). Germline V lookup: CDR1 DFQATT, CDR2 SNEGSKA (reference sequence). The CDR3 runs to 16 residues. V lost 2 bases and J 0 bases, leaving 14 bases between the germline ends. DNA of the CDR3: TGCAGTGCTAGACCCGCGGGACGGGTCTCTGGAAACACCATATATTTT. Its protein product is CSARPAGRVSGNTIYF.

Only a few counts were recorded for this clonotype. The chain couples TRBV7-9 to TRBJ1-1; TRBD1 aligns across 8 bases. Germline V lookup: CDR1 SEHNR, CDR2 FQNEAQ (reference sequence). There are 14 residues in the CDR3. With V trimmed by 5 bases and J by 3 bases, 5 bases remained unmatched. CDR3 protein: CASSPLDRDTEAFF. In nucleotides, the CDR3 is TGTGCCAGCAGCCCATTGGACAGGGACACTGAAGCTTTCTTT.

This clonotype appeared a few times. The CDR3 nucleotides read TGCGCCAGCAGCTTGCCGGGACAGGGAACAGATACGCAGTATTTT. Translation: CASSLPGQGTDTQYF. This sequence joins TRBV5-1 and TRBJ2-3, with 9 positions matching TRBD1. This CDR3 comprises 15 residues. CDR1 is SGHRS, CDR2 YFSETQ, per germline. V gave up 1 base and J gave up 3 bases; unmatched junction bases: 3.

This clonotype was counted ten times or more. The gene calls are TRBV10-3 and TRBJ2-5; D is perhaps TRBD1 (5 bases). The CDR3 is 12 residues long. Germline V gene sequence: CDR1 ENHRY, CDR2 SYGVKD. Trimming removed 7 bases at V and 2 bases at J, with 8 bases between. CDR3 protein: CAIKGEQETQYF. CDR3 bases: TGTGCCATCAAAGGGGAACAAGAGACCCAGTACTTC.

This clonotype was recorded many times. CDR3: CSARQGTELNTEAFF. Written as DNA, the CDR3 is TGCAGTGCGCGCCAAGGGACGGAGCTTAACACTGAAGCTTTCTTT. The rearrangement links TRBV20-1 to TRBJ1-1; a possible D gene is TRBD1 (5 bases). In germline, CDR1 is DFQATT, CDR2 SNEGSKA (reference sequence). Trimming left V 6 bases short and J 2 bases short, with 19 bases between. The CDR3 runs 15 residues.

With regard to this clonotype: This may come from a read error, since a much larger clone is one base off. V gene TRBV20-1 combines with J gene TRBJ1-2, with D unresolved. Germline V gene lookup returns CDR1 DFQATT and CDR2 SNEGSKA (reference sequence). The CDR3 totals 12 residues. The DNA for the CDR3 is TGCAGTGCCGGGCCAGGTACCTATGGCTTCACCTTC. It is translated as CSAGPGTYGFTF.

This clonotype was detected only a few times. The rearrangement uses TRBV25-1 and TRBJ1-5; D might be TRBD1 (6 bases). The V end lost 2 bases, the J end lost 5 bases, and 10 bases lay between the germline ends. Per germline, CDR1 MGHDK and CDR2 SYGVNS. This CDR3 region has 14 residues. CDR3 nucleotides: TGTGCCAGCAGTGAAGACAGGTCCTATCAGCCCCAGCATTTT. The encoded protein is CASSEDRSYQPQHF.

This clonotype was seen a handful of times. The CDR3: CASSARRDRNTEAFF. CDR3 nucleotides: TGTGCCAGTAGTGCGAGGAGGGACAGGAACACTGAAGCTTTCTTT. The V and J genes are TRBV19 and TRBJ1-1, with TRBD1 matching over 7 bases. Germline CDR1 reads LNHDA; CDR2 reads SQIVND (reference sequence). Losses at the gene ends were 5 bases for V and 1 base for J; bases not matched to a gene: 7. The CDR3 is 15 amino acids.

This clonotype was seen only a few times. V and J are TRBV7-2 and TRBJ2-3; 14 bases line up with TRBD2. This CDR3 contains 17 residues. Germline lookup yields CDR1 SGHTA and CDR2 FQGNSA. Trimming removed 2 bases from V and 2 bases from J; junction bases left unmatched: 3. In DNA, the CDR3 is TGTGCCAGCAGCTTACCGGGACTAGCGGGGGACACAGATACGCAGTATTTT. Encoded protein: CASSLPGLAGDTDTQYF.

This clonotype turned up a few times. The gene calls are TRBV5-4 and TRBJ1-4, with D uncertain. The CDR3 runs to 13 residues. Trimming stripped 3 bases from V and 6 bases from J, with 9 bases between. CDR1 is SGHNT, CDR2 YYREEE, per germline (reference sequence). The CDR3, as DNA: TGTGCCAGCAGCTCACGGGAGCATGAAAAACTGTTTTTT. It translates to CASSSREHEKLFF.

The chain links TRBV5-5 to TRBJ2-6; D not certain. The V gene's germline CDR1 is SGHKS and CDR2 YYEKEE (reference sequence). The length of the CDR3 is 17 residues. The V end was cut by 1 base, the J end by 0 bases, with 11 bases between. The CDR3 coding sequence is TGTGCCAGCAGCTTGAAGTTTGTCCCCTCTGGGGCCAACGTCCTGACTTTC. Encoded protein: CASSLKFVPSGANVLTF.

This clonotype was detected a few times. Written as DNA, the CDR3 is TGTGCCAGCAGTGTTAACGAGAGGCCCCCCCCCTCCAATCAGCCCCAGCATTTT. It codes for CASSVNERPPPSNQPQHF. V usage is TRBV6-4 and J usage is TRBJ1-5, with no clear D. The CDR3 consists of 18 residues. The ends were cut back, 4 bases at V and 3 bases at J, with 22 bases in the middle. Germline loops: CDR1 MRHNA, CDR2 SNTAGT.

This clonotype was observed a handful of times. The chain has TRBV27 and TRBJ2-6, with D unclear. Germline V gives CDR1 MNHEY, CDR2 SMNVEV (reference sequence). Between the trimmed V and J ends, which lost 5 bases and 2 bases, there was a span of 13 bases. The CDR3 covers 16 residues. CDR3 residues: CASSPPRTPGANVLTF. In nucleotides, the CDR3 is TGTGCCAGCAGTCCCCCCCGTACGCCTGGGGCCAACGTCCTGACTTTC.

Only a few counts were recorded for this clonotype. The rearrangement links TRBV28 to TRBJ1-6; D might be TRBD1 (6 bases). The CDR3 totals 14 residues. The ends were cut back, 6 bases at V and 8 bases at J, with 14 bases in the middle. From germline, CDR1 is MDHEN and CDR2 SYDVKM. The CDR3 loop reads CASSRGGRHSPLHF. For the CDR3, the DNA is TGTGCCAGCAGCCGAGGGGGGAGGCATTCACCCCTCCACTTT.

There are many counts of this clonotype. The rearrangement uses TRBV20-1 and TRBJ1-5, with 9 bases aligning to TRBD1. The germline CDR1 and CDR2 sequences are DFQATT and SNEGSKA (reference sequence). CDR3 length: 12 amino acids. J lost 6 bases, V lost 8 bases, and 5 bases had no gene match. In DNA form, the CDR3 reads TGCAGTAGGGACAGGGAGGGTCAGCCCCAGCATTTT. Protein sequence: CSRDREGQPQHF.

This sequence joins TRBV6-8 and TRBJ2-1; possibly TRBD1 for D (6 bases). The germline V and J ends were trimmed by 3 bases and 1 base, with 13 bases remaining between them. Germline V gene sequence: CDR1 MNHGY, CDR2 SAAAGT. The CDR3 has 16 amino acids. CDR3 region: CASSYPTGDSYNEQFF. In DNA form, the CDR3 reads TGTGCCAGCAGTTATCCGACAGGAGATTCCTACAATGAGCAGTTCTTC.

This clonotype was seen repeatedly, ten times or more. This chain uses TRBV20-1 with TRBJ2-4; no clear D gene. Germline CDR1 and CDR2: DFQATT and SNEGSKA (reference sequence). The V gene lost 0 bases and the J gene lost 4 bases, with 13 bases spanning the gap. CDR3 length equals 15 residues. CDR3 DNA: TGCAGTGCTAGAGATCGTCGGAGTGCGAAAAACATTCAGTACTTC. This sequence encodes CSARDRRSAKNIQYF.